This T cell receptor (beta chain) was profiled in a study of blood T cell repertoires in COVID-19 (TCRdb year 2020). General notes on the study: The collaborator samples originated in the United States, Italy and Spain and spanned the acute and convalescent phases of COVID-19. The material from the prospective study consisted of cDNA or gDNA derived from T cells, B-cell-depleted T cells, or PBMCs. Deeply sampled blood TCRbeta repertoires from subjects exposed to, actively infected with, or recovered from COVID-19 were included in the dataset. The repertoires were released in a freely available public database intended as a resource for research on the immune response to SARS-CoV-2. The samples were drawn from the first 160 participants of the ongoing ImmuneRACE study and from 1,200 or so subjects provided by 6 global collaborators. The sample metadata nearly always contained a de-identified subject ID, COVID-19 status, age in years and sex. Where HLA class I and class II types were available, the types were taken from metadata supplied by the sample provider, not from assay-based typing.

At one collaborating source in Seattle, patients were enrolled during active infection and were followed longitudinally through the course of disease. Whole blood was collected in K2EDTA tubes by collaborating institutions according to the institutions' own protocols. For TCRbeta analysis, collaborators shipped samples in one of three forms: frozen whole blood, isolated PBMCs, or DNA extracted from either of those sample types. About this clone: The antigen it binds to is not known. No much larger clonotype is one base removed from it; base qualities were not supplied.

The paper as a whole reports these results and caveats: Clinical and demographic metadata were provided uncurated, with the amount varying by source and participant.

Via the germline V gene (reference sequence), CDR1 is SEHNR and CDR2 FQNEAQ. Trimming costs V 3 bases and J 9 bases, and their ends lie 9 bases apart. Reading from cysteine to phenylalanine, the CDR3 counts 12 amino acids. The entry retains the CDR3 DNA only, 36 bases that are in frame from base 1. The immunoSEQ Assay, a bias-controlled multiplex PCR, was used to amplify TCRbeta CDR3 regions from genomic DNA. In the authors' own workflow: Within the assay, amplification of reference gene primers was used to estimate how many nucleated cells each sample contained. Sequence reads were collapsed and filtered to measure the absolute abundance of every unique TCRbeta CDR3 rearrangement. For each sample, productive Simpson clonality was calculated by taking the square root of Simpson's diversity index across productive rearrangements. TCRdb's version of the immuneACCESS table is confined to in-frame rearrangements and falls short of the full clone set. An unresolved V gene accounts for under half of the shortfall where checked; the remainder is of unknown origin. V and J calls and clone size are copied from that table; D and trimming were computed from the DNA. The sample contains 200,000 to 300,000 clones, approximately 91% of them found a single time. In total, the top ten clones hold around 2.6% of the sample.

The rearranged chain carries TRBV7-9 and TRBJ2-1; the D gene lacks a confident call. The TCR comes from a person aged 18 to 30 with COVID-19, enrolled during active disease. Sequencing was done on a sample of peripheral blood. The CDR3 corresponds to CASSFGRGEQFF. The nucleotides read TGTGCCAGCAGCTTCGGTCGCGGTGAGCAGTTCTTC.